These 20 T cell receptor beta chains came from one sample sequenced in a study of blood T cell repertoires in COVID-19. TCRdb's table, derived via immunoSEQ multiplex PCR, lists solely in-frame clones and lacks some. The sample includes roughly 140,000 clones, under 80% of them seen just once. The sequenced sample was peripheral blood. These receptors all come from a man in his 60s with acute or convalescent COVID-19.

This sequence joins TRBV5-4 and TRBJ1-1, with D possibly being TRBD1 (5 bases). This CDR3 has 17 amino acids. Per germline, CDR1 SGHNT and CDR2 YYREEE (reference sequence). Trimming took off 0 bases at V and 0 bases at J, with 15 bases between the two ends. The CDR3 region has the DNA TGTGCCAGCAGCTTGGACCCTGGGGGGTTCATGAACACTGAAGCTTTCTTT. This codes for CASSLDPGGFMNTEAFF.

The J gene is TRBJ2-1, the V gene TRBV9; possibly TRBD2 for D (5 bases). The CDR3 totals 15 residues. The germline V gene encodes CDR1 SGDLS and CDR2 YYNGEE. Trimming took off 3 bases at V and 4 bases at J, with 14 bases between the two ends. The CDR3 DNA is TGTGCCAGCAGCGCCGCCCCCGGGATGTACAATGAGCAGTTCTTC. This gives the protein CASSAAPGMYNEQFF.

The chain recombines TRBV10-3 with TRBJ2-1; 8 bases map to TRBD2. The CDR3 is made up of 18 amino acids. The germline V gene has CDR1 ENHRY and CDR2 SYGVKD. The junction had 17 bases not matched to a gene; V was cut back by 6 bases and J by 4 bases. The CDR3: CAIRGESGAGGLYNEQFF. DNA for the CDR3: TGTGCCATCAGAGGCGAGAGTGGGGCGGGAGGCCTATACAATGAGCAGTTCTTC.

Here the CDR3 DNA reads TGCGCCAGCAGTCCCGTCGGGGGGCAGCACGAGCAGTACTTC. Protein sequence: CASSPVGGQHEQYF. V gene TRBV4-1 combines with J gene TRBJ2-7; possibly TRBD2 for D (7 bases). CDR1 and CDR2 from the germline V gene are MGHRA and YSYEKL. Trimming stripped 6 bases from V and 5 bases from J, with 17 bases between. There are 14 residues in the CDR3.

V usage is TRBV11-3 and J usage is TRBJ2-1, with 15 bases fitting TRBD2. V lost 5 bases and J lost 9; bases outside the gene matches: 8. Germline V CDR1 and CDR2: SGHNT, YENEEA. This CDR3 is 16 amino acids long. The DNA of the CDR3 is TGTGCCAGCAGCGGACGGACTAGCGGGAGGGTCATTGAGCAGTTCTTC. This codes for CASSGRTSGRVIEQFF.

Only a few counts were recorded for this clone. This chain links TRBV27 with TRBJ1-6, with 8 bases matching TRBD1. CDR3 length: 15 residues. CDR1 is MNHEY and CDR2 is SMNVEV in the germline V gene (reference sequence). V lost 0 bases to trimming and J lost 13 bases; unmatched junction nucleotides: 8. The CDR3 coding sequence is TGTGCCAGCAGTTTATCCGGGACAGGTTTTCAGCCCCTCCACTTT. This encodes CASSLSGTGFQPLHF.

The chain uses TRBV10-3 and TRBJ2-3, with D maybe TRBD2 (5 bases). CDR1 is ENHRY, CDR2 SYGVKD, per germline. The V and J ends lost 3 bases and 6 bases respectively, with 16 bases between them. The CDR3 is 15 residues long. CDR3 nucleotide sequence: TGTGCCATCAGTGAAGTGTACGGGGAAGGGGATACGCAGTATTTT. Translating it yields CAISEVYGEGDTQYF.

This clone occurred once. The genes are TRBV6-6 and TRBJ1-1; D is unclear. The CDR3 is 14 amino acids. Germline-derived CDR1 and CDR2 are MNHNY and SVGAGI (reference sequence). V was trimmed by 3 bases and J by 1 base, leaving 9 bases between them. CDR3 sequence (DNA): TGTGCCAGCAGTTATGGAGAGGGGAACACTGAAGCTTTCTTT. It is translated as CASSYGEGNTEAFF.

This chain uses TRBV13 with TRBJ2-1; 7 nucleotides line up with TRBD2. The CDR3 sequence is 16 residues long. V lost 5 bases, J lost 7 bases, and 14 bases stayed unmatched. Germline V gene lookup returns CDR1 PRHDT and CDR2 FYEKMQ (reference sequence). This chain's CDR3 is CASSPTLAALRNEQFF. In DNA, the CDR3 is TGTGCCAGCAGCCCTACTCTAGCGGCCCTTAGGAATGAGCAGTTCTTC.

This sequence joins TRBV28 and TRBJ2-7; 9 bases are shared with TRBD2. Germline CDR1 is MDHEN and CDR2 is SYDVKM. The V and J ends lost 3 bases and 2 bases, in that order; junction bases with no gene match: 2. The CDR3 consists of 14 residues. CDR3 loop: CASSFSSGAYEQYF. As DNA, the CDR3 is TGTGCCAGCAGTTTCTCTAGCGGGGCCTACGAGCAGTACTTC.

V and J are TRBV5-4 and TRBJ2-3; TRBD2 might be the D (5 bases). This CDR3 has 17 residues. CDR1 is SGHNT, CDR2 YYREEE, per germline (reference sequence). Between the trimmed V and J ends, which lost 2 bases and 0 bases, there was a span of 16 bases. CDR3 sequence reads: CASSFPASRTSTDTQYF. The CDR3 DNA reads as TGTGCCAGCAGCTTTCCCGCCAGCAGGACTAGCACAGATACGCAGTATTTT.

The V and J genes are TRBV4-1 and TRBJ2-5, with D maybe TRBD2 (7 bases). This CDR3 is built from 14 residues. Germline CDR1 MGHRA, CDR2 YSYEKL. V was cut by 4 bases and J by 7 bases, with 16 bases left in between. The DNA for the CDR3 is TGCGCCAGCAGCCGAACTAGGGAGGGGGGGACCCAGTACTTC. Translation: CASSRTREGGTQYF.

The chain is built from TRBV6-1 and TRBJ2-5; D is uncertain. The germline V and J ends were trimmed by 2 bases and 4 bases, with 5 bases remaining between them. This CDR3 is built from 12 residues. CDR1 MNHNS and CDR2 SASEGT come from the germline V gene. The DNA for the CDR3 is TGTGCCAGCAGTGAAAACTTAGAGACCCAGTACTTC. It yields the protein CASSENLETQYF.

The CDR3 protein is CAISDGPGGKNTEAFF. Here the CDR3 DNA reads TGTGCCATCAGTGATGGCCCAGGAGGGAAGAACACTGAAGCTTTCTTT. The chain employs TRBV10-3 and TRBJ1-1, with D unresolved. Trimming cost V 3 bases and J 1 base, with 15 bases left between them. The CDR3 totals 16 residues. Germline values: CDR1 ENHRY, CDR2 SYGVKD.

The gene calls are TRBV2 and TRBJ2-6; unclear D gene. The CDR3 contains 14 residues. Trimming removed 6 bases at V and 2 bases at J, with 8 bases between. Germline V gene sequence: CDR1 SNHLY, CDR2 FYNNEI. CDR3 sequence (DNA): TGTGCCAGCAGACAAATGGCTGGGGCCAACGTCCTGACTTTC. This codes for CASRQMAGANVLTF.

The CDR3 nucleotides read TGTGCCAGCAGTGAAGGGCGGAGGGGGCAACAGCCCCAGCATTTT. Amino acids: CASSEGRRGQQPQHF. The J gene is TRBJ1-5, the V gene TRBV6-1; 7 bases agree with TRBD1. In germline, CDR1 is MNHNS, CDR2 SASEGT. The V and J ends lost 1 base and 7 bases, in that order; junction bases with no gene match: 7. This CDR3 is built from 15 residues.

The chain links TRBV5-6 to TRBJ2-7; perhaps TRBD1 as D (6 bases). V lost 0 bases and J 0 bases, leaving 10 bases between the germline ends. In germline, CDR1 is SGHDT, CDR2 YYEEEE. The CDR3 contains 15 residues. The CDR3 reads CASSLGMGASYEQYF. The DNA of the CDR3 is TGTGCCAGCAGCTTGGGTATGGGGGCCTCCTACGAGCAGTACTTC.

Only one count was recorded for this clone. This chain connects TRBV29-1 to TRBJ1-4; 9 nucleotides agree with TRBD1. The CDR3 is made up of 16 amino acids. The trim removed 6 bases at V and 0 bases at J, leaving 8 bases unmatched. In germline, CDR1 is SQVTM, CDR2 ANQGSEA. For the CDR3, the DNA is TGCAGCGTCGGAAGCACAGGGGGCGCAACTAATGAAAAACTGTTTTTT. This translates into CSVGSTGGATNEKLFF.

In this sample, this clone turned up once. The rearrangement uses TRBV5-4 and TRBJ2-5, with TRBD2 matching over 14 bases. Germline CDR1 reads SGHNT; CDR2 reads YYREEE (reference sequence). The CDR3 has 17 residues. Trimming removed 4 bases from V and 5 bases from J; junction bases left unmatched: 10. In DNA, the CDR3 is TGTGCCAGCAGCCCCGGACTAGCGGGAGGATTGGGTGAGACCCAGTACTTC. Translated, it gives CASSPGLAGGLGETQYF.

V gene TRBV28 combines with J gene TRBJ2-3; D perhaps matches TRBD1 (5 bases). The ends were cut back, 2 bases at V and 1 base at J, with 10 bases in the middle. Germline V lookup: CDR1 MDHEN, CDR2 SYDVKM. The CDR3 consists of 15 residues. CDR3 DNA: TGTGCCAGCAGTTTACCAGGGCCCCGCACAGATACGCAGTATTTT. As protein: CASSLPGPRTDTQYF. The full variable domain, rest sourced from reference TRBV28 and TRBJ2-3, is DVKVTQSSRYLVKRTGEKVFLECVQDMDHENMFWYRQDPGLGLRLIYFSYDVKMKEKGDIPEGYSVSREKKERFSLILESASTNQTSMYLCASSLPGPRTDTQYFGPGTRLTVL.